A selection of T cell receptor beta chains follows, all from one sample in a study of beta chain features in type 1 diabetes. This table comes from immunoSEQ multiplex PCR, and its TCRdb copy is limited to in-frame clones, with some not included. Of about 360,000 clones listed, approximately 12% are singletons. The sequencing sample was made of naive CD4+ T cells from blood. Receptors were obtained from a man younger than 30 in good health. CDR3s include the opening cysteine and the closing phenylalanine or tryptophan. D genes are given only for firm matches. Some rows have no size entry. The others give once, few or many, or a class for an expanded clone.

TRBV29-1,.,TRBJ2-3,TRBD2,TGCAGCGTTGAAAGGCTAGCGGGGATTAGCACAGATACGCAGTATTTT,CSVERLAGISTDTQYF
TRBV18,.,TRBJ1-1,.,TGTGCCAGCGTCGGAGAGGGCATAGCTTTCTTT,CASVGEGIAFF
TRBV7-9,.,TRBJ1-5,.,TGTGCCAGCAGCTTAGCGCAGTTTGGGCAGTTTAGCAATCAGCCCCAGCATTTT,CASSLAQFGQFSNQPQHF
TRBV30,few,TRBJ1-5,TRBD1,TGTGCCTGGAAGTATAGCGGGACAGGGAATCAGCCCCAGCATTTT,CAWKYSGTGNQPQHF
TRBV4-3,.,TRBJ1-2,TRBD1,TGCGCCAGCAGCCGACAGGGTCTTGGCTACACCTTC,CASSRQGLGYTF
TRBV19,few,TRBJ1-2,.,TGTGCCAGTAGTTGGGCGGGGGCCTCTAGTTATGGCTACACCTTC,CASSWAGASSYGYTF
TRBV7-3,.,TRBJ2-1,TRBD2,TGTGCCAGCAGCCTACTAGCGGGAGTTGGGTACAATGAGCAGTTCTTC,CASSLLAGVGYNEQFF
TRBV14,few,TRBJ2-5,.,TGTGCCAGCAGCCCTTACAGGAGGGGAGAGACCCAGTACTTC,CASSPYRRGETQYF
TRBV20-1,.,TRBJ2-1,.,TGCAGTGCTCTGTACAATGAGCAGTTCTTC,CSALYNEQFF
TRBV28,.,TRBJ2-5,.,TGTGCCAGCACAGGGAGCGGGGAGACCCAGTACTTC,CASTGSGETQYF
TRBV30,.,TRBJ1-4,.,TGTGCCTGGAGCCCGGGGATGTCTGATGAAAAACTGTTTTTT,CAWSPGMSDEKLFF
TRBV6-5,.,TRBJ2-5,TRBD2,TGTGCCAGCAGTGCCATCGGGAGGGCCGGGGAGACCCAGTACTTC,CASSAIGRAGETQYF
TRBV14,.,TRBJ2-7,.,TGTGCCAGCAGCCTTACAGGGAGCTCCTACGAGCAGTACTTC,CASSLTGSSYEQYF
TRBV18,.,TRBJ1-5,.,TGTGCCAGCTCACCACAGGGGTATAGCAATCAGCCCCAGCATTTT,CASSPQGYSNQPQHF
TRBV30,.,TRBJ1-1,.,TGTGCCTGGAGAGGGAGCCACACTGAAGCTTTCTTT,CAWRGSHTEAFF
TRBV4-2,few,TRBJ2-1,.,TGTGCCAGCAGCCAAGATCCAGGGGGGTTCTCAGAACTAGAGAATGAGCAGTTCTTC,CASSQDPGGFSELENEQFF
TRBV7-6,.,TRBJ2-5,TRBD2,TGTGCCAGCAGCTCTTCGGGCGGGAGGACGGAGACCCAGTACTTC,CASSSSGGRTETQYF
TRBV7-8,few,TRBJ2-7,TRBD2,TGTGCCAGCAGTCGTAGCGGGAGGGGCTACGAGCAGTACTTC,CASSRSGRGYEQYF
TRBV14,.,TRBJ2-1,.,TGTGCCAGCAGCCCCCTTGGTAGCTATGAGCAGTTCTTC,CASSPLGSYEQFF
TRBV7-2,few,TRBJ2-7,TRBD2,TGTGCCAGCAGCTTAGAGTGGACTAGCGGGTACGAGCAGTACTTC,CASSLEWTSGYEQYF
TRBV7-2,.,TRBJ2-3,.,TGTGCCAGCAGCCTAGGACTTACCACAGATACGCAGTATTTT,CASSLGLTTDTQYF
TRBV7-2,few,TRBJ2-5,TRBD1,TGTGCCAGCAGCCTGGACAGGGGGGAGACCCAGTACTTC,CASSLDRGETQYF
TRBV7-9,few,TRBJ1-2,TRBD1,TGTGCCAGCAGCTCGGACAGGGGAGACTATGGCTACACCTTC,CASSSDRGDYGYTF
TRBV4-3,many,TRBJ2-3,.,TGCGCCAGCAGCCAACCTCCACAGGGTCCGCAGTATTTT,CASSQPPQGPQYF
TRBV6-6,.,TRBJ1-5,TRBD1,TGTGCCAGCAGTTCGACAGGGTTTGGGCAGCCCCAGCATTTT,CASSSTGFGQPQHF
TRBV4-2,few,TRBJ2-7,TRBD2,TGTGCCAGCAGCCGCGGGAGCACCTACGAGCAGTACTTC,CASSRGSTYEQYF
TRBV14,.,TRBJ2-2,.,TGTGCCAGCAGCCTAGCCCTGGACGGGGAGCTGTTTTTT,CASSLALDGELFF
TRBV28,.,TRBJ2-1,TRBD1,TGTGCCAGCAGTTTCCGACAGGGGGGCTCCTACAATGAGCAGTTCTTC,CASSFRQGGSYNEQFF
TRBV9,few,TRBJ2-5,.,TGTGCCAGCAGCGTAGAACCAGGGTCATCAGAGACCCAGTACTTC,CASSVEPGSSETQYF
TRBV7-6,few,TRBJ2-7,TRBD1,TGTGCCAGCAGCCCGGGACAGGGGGGCTACGAGCAGTACTTC,CASSPGQGGYEQYF
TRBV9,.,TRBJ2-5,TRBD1,TGTGCCAGCAGCGGCAGTGGAGGACAGGCCCAGACCCAGTACTTC,CASSGSGGQAQTQYF
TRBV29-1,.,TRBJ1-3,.,TGCAGCGTGGCCCCCGTTTCTGTTGGAAACACCATATATTTT,CSVAPVSVGNTIYF
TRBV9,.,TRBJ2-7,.,TGTGCCAGCAGCGTAGGCGGATCACCCTTTTCCTACGAGCAGTACTTC,CASSVGGSPFSYEQYF
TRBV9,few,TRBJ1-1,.,TGTGCCAGCAGCGCCAGTTACATGAACACTGAAGCTTTCTTT,CASSASYMNTEAFF
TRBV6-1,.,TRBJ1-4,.,TGTGCCAGCAGTGATTTGCGTAAACTGTTTTTT,CASSDLRKLFF
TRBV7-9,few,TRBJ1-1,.,TGTGCCAGCAGGCGGGGCCCCGGTGGAACTGAAGCTTTCTTT,CASRRGPGGTEAFF
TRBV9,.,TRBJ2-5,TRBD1,TGTGCCAGCAGCCTTGGACAGGGACCTCCTTGGGAGACCCAGTACTTC,CASSLGQGPPWETQYF
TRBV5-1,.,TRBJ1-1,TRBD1,TGCGCCAGCAGCAGGGGGGCAGGGGGTAATACTGAAGCTTTCTTT,CASSRGAGGNTEAFF
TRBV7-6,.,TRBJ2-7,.,TGTGCCAGCAGCTTAGATCAGATGTACGAGCAGTACTTC,CASSLDQMYEQYF
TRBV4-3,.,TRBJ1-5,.,TGCGCCAGCAGCTTAGAACAGGGAGAAGGGAGCAATCAGCCCCAGCATTTT,CASSLEQGEGSNQPQHF
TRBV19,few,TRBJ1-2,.,TGTGCCAGTAGTATAGCTGGAGAGAACTATGGCTACACCTTC,CASSIAGENYGYTF
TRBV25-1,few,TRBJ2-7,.,TGTGCCAGCAGACCCAACAGGGTGAACAACGAGCAGTACTTC,CASRPNRVNNEQYF
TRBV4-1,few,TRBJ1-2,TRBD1,TGCGCCAGCAGCCAGTCCCCGGGGACAGAATATGGCTACACCTTC,CASSQSPGTEYGYTF
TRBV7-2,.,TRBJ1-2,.,TGTGCCAGCAGCCGACAGGCGCGATCCTATGGCTACACCTTC,CASSRQARSYGYTF
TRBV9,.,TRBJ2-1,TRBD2,TGTGCCAGCAGCGTAGAGTACGGAAGCGGGGCCCGATACAATGAGCAGTTCTTC,CASSVEYGSGARYNEQFF
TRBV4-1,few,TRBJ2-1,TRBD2,TGCGCCAGCAGCCAAGGTTTTAGCGGGCTTTTCACCTACAATGAGCAGTTCTTC,CASSQGFSGLFTYNEQFF
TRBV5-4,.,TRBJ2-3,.,TGTGCCAGCAGCCCGTCCAGTCGTGGCACAGATACGCAGTATTTT,CASSPSSRGTDTQYF
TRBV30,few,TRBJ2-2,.,TGTGCCTGGAGTGGAGTTAGCAGAGGTACCGGGGAGCTGTTTTTT,CAWSGVSRGTGELFF
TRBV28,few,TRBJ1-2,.,TGTGCCAGCAGTTTGGGGGGTAACTATGGCTACACCTTC,CASSLGGNYGYTF
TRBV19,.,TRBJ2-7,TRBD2,TGTGCCAGTAGAGAATTAGCGGGAGGAGCCTACGAGCAGTACTTC,CASRELAGGAYEQYF
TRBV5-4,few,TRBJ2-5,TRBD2,TGTGCCAGCAGCTTGCTAGCGGGGGGGCCGGGGGAGACCCAGTACTTC,CASSLLAGGPGETQYF
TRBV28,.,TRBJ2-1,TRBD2,TGTGCCAGCAGTTCCTCCGGGACTAGCGGGAGGGGGTACAATGAGCAGTTCTTC,CASSSSGTSGRGYNEQFF
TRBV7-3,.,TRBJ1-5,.,TGTGCCAGCAGCTTAACAGGGGAGGTTAGCAATCAGCCCCAGCATTTT,CASSLTGEVSNQPQHF
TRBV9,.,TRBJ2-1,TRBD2,TGTGCCAGCAGCGTCCAGATTACTAGCGGGGGGCGATACAATGAGCAGTTCTTC,CASSVQITSGGRYNEQFF
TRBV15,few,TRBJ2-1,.,TGTGCCACCAGCAGAGATTTTGCAGGGTGGGGTGAGCAGTTCTTC,CATSRDFAGWGEQFF
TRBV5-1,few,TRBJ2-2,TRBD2,TGCGCCAGCAGCTTGAGCGGGGAAACAACCGGGGAGCTGTTTTTT,CASSLSGETTGELFF
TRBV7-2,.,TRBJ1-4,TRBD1,TGTGCCAGCAGCTCGACAGGGACCAATGAAAAACTGTTTTTT,CASSSTGTNEKLFF
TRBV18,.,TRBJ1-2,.,TGTGCCAGCTCACCACCGTCTCGGTACGTCGACTATGGCTACACCTTC,CASSPPSRYVDYGYTF
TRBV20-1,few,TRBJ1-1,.,TGCAGTGGGGGGGGGATAACTGAAGCTTTCTTT,CSGGGITEAFF